Only a few counts were recorded for the clone carrying this T cell receptor beta chain. This entry belongs to a study of shared clonotypes between healthy human individuals. This CDR3 is 14 amino acids long. The V end lost 2 bases, the J end lost 0 bases, and 7 bases lay between the germline ends. Germline CDR1 and CDR2: MNHEY and SMNVEV (reference sequence). Ten immunoSEQ deep assay plates were used by the authors to sequence unsorted PBMC DNA. The method was immunoSEQ multiplex PCR; TCRdb's version includes in-frame clones alone and lacks a portion of them. Of about 600,000 clones in the sample, roughly 79% were seen once.

This sequence joins TRBV27 and TRBJ1-1; no definite D call. The TCR was taken from a woman in her thirties or forties in good health. Some clones in this sample may be carry-over from other donors' samples. Input material: PBMCs. Here the CDR3 DNA reads TGTGCCAGCAGTTTAGAGAACATGAACACTGAAGCTTTCTTT. Its protein product is CASSLENMNTEAFF.